Presented here are 3 T cell receptor beta chains from one specimen sequenced in a study of CD8 T cells in ankylosing spondylitis. Overall study findings and caveats: A motif of eight or nine highly homologous TCR beta variants was seen as apparently characteristic of ankylosing spondylitis blood.

TCRdb reprocessed the 5' RACE reads via MiXCR and lists one record per CDR3 protein. The sample lists 750,000 to 850,000 distinct CDR3 sequences, approximately 12% occurring once. No cognate antigen is known for these TCRs. Source material: blood, either unsorted or a sorted T cell fraction (not recorded which). All receptors derive from a male donor with ankylosing spondylitis.

The V call is TRBV5-1, the J call TRBJ2-5; 11 bases are shared with TRBD2. The V gene's germline CDR1 is SGHRS and CDR2 YFSETQ. V lost 0 bases to trimming and J lost 5 bases; unmatched junction nucleotides: 3. The CDR3 extends over 15 amino acids. The CDR3 is CASSLGTSGSETQYF. The CDR3 region has the DNA TGCGCCAGCAGCTTGGGTACTAGCGGGAGTGAGACCCAGTACTTC.

This clonotype was picked up many times. Written as DNA, the CDR3 is TGCGCCAGCAGCTTGGACAGTACTAGCAATGAGCAGTTCTTC. Its protein is CASSLDSTSNEQFF. The chain couples TRBV5-1 to TRBJ2-1; a possible D gene is TRBD2 (5 bases). Germline V gene data show CDR1 as SGHRS and CDR2 as YFSETQ. The germline V and J ends were trimmed by 0 bases and 6 bases, with 10 bases remaining between them. CDR3 length equals 14 residues.

The chain combines TRBV30 with TRBJ2-1; 8 bases match TRBD2. The junction had 11 bases not matched to a gene; V was cut back by 7 bases and J by 9 bases. The CDR3 has 13 amino acids. CDR1 is GTSNPN, CDR2 SVGIG, per germline (reference sequence). Here the CDR3 DNA reads TGTGCCTTAGGGACTAGTCCCGCTGGTGAGCAGTTCTTC. Translation gives CALGTSPAGEQFF.